These 27 T cell receptor beta chains came from one sample sequenced in a study of blood T cell repertoires in COVID-19. Only in-frame clones appear in the TCRdb table, and some are missing; sequencing was by immunoSEQ multiplex PCR. The sample lists 200,000 to 300,000 clones; almost 85% were seen once. Specimen: peripheral blood. Receptor source: a man aged 50 or older with acute or convalescent COVID-19.

This clone has just a few counts. V usage is TRBV5-8 and J usage is TRBJ1-4; 7 nucleotides line up with TRBD1. The V and J ends lost 6 bases and 1 base, in that order; junction bases with no gene match: 12. Germline values: CDR1 SGHTS, CDR2 YDEGEE. There are 17 residues in the CDR3. DNA of the CDR3: TGTGCCAGCATTCCACGGGACAGTCGTAGAACTAATGAAAAACTGTTTTTT. This codes for CASIPRDSRRTNEKLFF. Full variable domain (outside the CDR3, taken from reference TRBV5-8 and TRBJ1-4): EAGVTQSPTHLIKTRGQQATLRCSPISGHTSVYWYQQALGLGLQFLLWYDEGEERNRGNFPPRFSGRQFPNYSSELNVNALELEDSALYLCASIPRDSRRTNEKLFFGSGTQLSVL.

Points on this clone: At the DNA level, this CDR3 is encoded by other sequences in the same sample as well. V and J are TRBV29-1 and TRBJ2-7; possible D gene TRBD2, 6 bases. V was shortened by 4 bases and J by 1 base, with 8 bases between the two germline ends. In germline, CDR1 is SQVTM, CDR2 ANQGSEA. The CDR3 extends over 12 amino acids. CDR3 loop: CSVGGGSYEQYF. In nucleotides, the CDR3 is TGCAGCGTTGGAGGAGGGTCCTACGAGCAGTACTTC.

V and J are TRBV5-4 and TRBJ2-6, with 11 bases lining up with TRBD1. The CDR3 runs to 20 residues. CDR1 and CDR2 from the germline V gene are SGHNT and YYREEE (reference sequence). With 0 bases clipped from V and 0 bases from J, the junction kept 8 bases outside the gene matches. The CDR3 DNA reads TGTGCCAGCAGCTTGGCCTCGGGACAGGGGGTAGGCTCTGGGGCCAACGTCCTGACTTTC. Translation: CASSLASGQGVGSGANVLTF.

Only one count was recorded for this clone. CDR3 nucleotide sequence: TGCGCCAGCAGCTTGGGTACCGGGGGGTATAACTATGGCTACACCTTC. Protein: CASSLGTGGYNYGYTF. The chain uses TRBV5-1 and TRBJ1-2, with D maybe TRBD1 (5 bases). CDR3 length: 16 amino acids. The germline CDR1 and CDR2 sequences are SGHRS and YFSETQ. The V gene lost 0 bases and the J gene lost 1 base, with 13 bases spanning the gap.

Here the CDR3 reads CASNDLSSGNTIYF. The CDR3 bases are TGTGCCAGCAATGATCTGAGCTCTGGAAACACCATATATTTT. V and J are TRBV28 and TRBJ1-3; D is unresolved. Germline V lookup: CDR1 MDHEN, CDR2 SYDVKM. The CDR3 contains 14 residues. Deletions cut 7 bases from V and 0 bases from J, with 10 bases between.

The chain has TRBV25-1 and TRBJ1-6; 7 bases agree with TRBD1. Per the germline V gene, CDR1 is MGHDK and CDR2 is SYGVNS. The ends lost 8 bases at V and 4 bases at J; junction bases unmatched: 5. CDR3 length: 14 amino acids. The CDR3 bases are TGTGCCAGCTCCGGGACAGCTTATAATTCACCCCTCCACTTT. Its protein product is CASSGTAYNSPLHF.

The V and J genes are TRBV19 and TRBJ2-1; TRBD2 matches 9 bases. The CDR3 contains 15 residues. CDR1 is LNHDA, CDR2 SQIVND, per germline (reference sequence). Unmatched junction bases numbered 8, after V lost 5 bases and J lost 6 bases. The CDR3: CASSELAGGSNEQFF. CDR3 nucleotide sequence: TGTGCCAGTAGTGAACTAGCGGGCGGCTCCAATGAGCAGTTCTTC.

CDR3 region: CASSHERAGGRFF. CDR3 bases: TGTGCCAGCAGCCATGAACGAGCGGGAGGAAGGTTCTTC. The V call is TRBV3-1 (or the pseudogene TRBV3-2), the J call TRBJ2-1; 9 nucleotides line up with TRBD2. This CDR3 has 13 residues. CDR1 and CDR2 (germline): LGHDT, YNNKEL (reference sequence). The ends lost 3 bases at V and 15 bases at J; junction bases unmatched: 9.

The chain has TRBV5-6 and TRBJ1-1; D is unclear. The CDR3 has 15 residues. Germline V lookup: CDR1 SGHDT, CDR2 YYEEEE. V was clipped by 4 bases and J by 1 base, with 14 bases between them. The CDR3 loop is CASSPRTGWNTEAFF. The CDR3 nucleotides read TGTGCCAGCAGCCCCCGAACGGGGTGGAACACTGAAGCTTTCTTT.

The genes are TRBV5-6 and TRBJ2-3; D is uncertain. The CDR3 contains 13 residues. CDR1 and CDR2 (germline): SGHDT, YYEEEE. Trimming took 0 bases from V and 3 from J, leaving 5 bases between them. The CDR3 DNA reads as TGTGCCAGCAGCTTGGGGCCTACAGATACGCAGTATTTT. Translated: CASSLGPTDTQYF. Based on the CDR3 plus reference TRBV5-6 and TRBJ2-3, the full variable domain is DAGVTQSPTHLIKTRGQQVTLRCSPKSGHDTVSWYQQALGQGPQFIFQYYEEEERQRGNFPDRFSGHQFPNYSSELNVNALLLGDSALYLCASSLGPTDTQYFGPGTRLTVL.

V usage is TRBV28 and J usage is TRBJ1-1; the D gene is possibly TRBD1 (6 bases). Germline V CDR1 and CDR2: MDHEN, SYDVKM. There are 14 residues in the CDR3. Trimming stripped 4 bases from V and 0 bases from J, with 9 bases between. CDR3 DNA sequence: TGTGCCAGCAGTTCAGGGGTCCTGAACACTGAAGCTTTCTTT. As protein: CASSSGVLNTEAFF.

This rearrangement joins TRBV7-6 to TRBJ2-7, with 10 bases aligning to TRBD1. Trimming cost V 5 bases and J 2 bases; bases outside gene matches: 6. CDR3 size: 15 residues. Germline CDR1 SGHVS, CDR2 FNYEAQ. The CDR3 sequence is CASSETGTGAYEQYF. The CDR3 region has the DNA TGTGCCAGCAGCGAAACCGGGACAGGGGCCTACGAGCAGTACTTC.

This clone was counted a single time. The V call is TRBV19, the J call TRBJ1-1; TRBD1 aligns across 8 bases. Germline V CDR1 and CDR2: LNHDA, SQIVND (reference sequence). CDR3 length: 16 amino acids. Trimming took 5 bases from V and 0 from J; bases not matched to a gene: 8. The CDR3 reads CASSPTDRAVNTEAFF. CDR3 coding DNA: TGTGCCAGTAGTCCCACGGACAGGGCTGTGAACACTGAAGCTTTCTTT.

The J gene is TRBJ2-7, the V gene TRBV5-6, with D possibly TRBD2 on 6 matching bases. The CDR3 sequence is 13 residues long. Trimming removed 3 bases from V and 4 bases from J, with 11 bases in between. Germline CDR1 is SGHDT and CDR2 is YYEEEE. CDR3 residues: CASSSRLAYEQYF. Here the CDR3 DNA reads TGTGCCAGCAGCTCCCGGCTAGCGTACGAGCAGTACTTC. Based on the CDR3 plus reference TRBV5-6 and TRBJ2-7, the full variable domain is DAGVTQSPTHLIKTRGQQVTLRCSPKSGHDTVSWYQQALGQGPQFIFQYYEEEERQRGNFPDRFSGHQFPNYSSELNVNALLLGDSALYLCASSSRLAYEQYFGPGTRLTVT.

The V call is TRBV7-3, the J call TRBJ1-2, with TRBD1 identical over 8 bases. The J segment lost 6 bases and the V segment lost 5 bases, leaving 14 bases of the junction unmatched. The CDR3 loop spans 16 amino acids. Germline V lookup: CDR1 SGHTA, CDR2 FQGTGA. CDR3 coding DNA: TGTGCCAGCAGCGCATCCCCAGACAGGGGACGCCATGGCTACACCTTC. Protein sequence: CASSASPDRGRHGYTF.

This clone is a singleton in its sample. In DNA form, the CDR3 reads TGTGCCAGCCCTGGGGGCTCCTGGACTGAAGCTTTCTTT. Translated: CASPGGSWTEAFF. The J gene is TRBJ1-1, the V gene TRBV7-9; D is perhaps TRBD1 (6 bases). Between the trimmed V and J ends, which lost 8 bases and 5 bases, there was a span of 15 bases. Germline-derived CDR1 and CDR2 are SEHNR and FQNEAQ (reference sequence). The CDR3 spans 13 residues.

The chain joins TRBV9 to TRBJ2-3; 11 bases line up with TRBD2. There are 14 residues in the CDR3. Per germline, CDR1 SGDLS and CDR2 YYNGEE. The V segment lost 10 bases and the J segment 9 bases; nucleotides outside the gene matches: 13. In DNA, the CDR3 is TGTGCCGGCCGACTAGCGGGATATCTTAAGACGCAGTATTTT. Its protein product is CAGRLAGYLKTQYF.

This rearrangement joins TRBV30 to TRBJ2-5, with D unresolved. Trimming took off 3 bases at V and 4 bases at J, with 15 bases between the two ends. The CDR3 has 14 residues. The germline CDR1 and CDR2 sequences are GTSNPN and SVGIG (reference sequence). The CDR3 loop is CAWSPPFGPETQYF. The CDR3 nucleotides are TGTGCCTGGAGCCCTCCCTTCGGTCCAGAGACCCAGTACTTC. Together with reference TRBV30 and TRBJ2-5, the CDR3 gives the full variable domain: SQTIHQWPATLVQPVGSPLSLECTVEGTSNPNLYWYRQAAGRGLQLLFYSVGIGQISSEVPQNLSASRPQDRQFILSSKKLLLSDSGFYLCAWSPPFGPETQYFGPGTRLLVL.

V usage is TRBV5-4 and J usage is TRBJ2-7; 7 bases align to TRBD1. This CDR3 region has 15 residues. V dropped 0 bases and J dropped 0; count of bases not matched to a gene: 3. Looked up from germline, CDR1 is SGHNT and CDR2 is YYREEE (reference sequence). This CDR3 is CASSLDSGGSYEQYF. The DNA for the CDR3 is TGTGCCAGCAGCTTGGATTCAGGGGGCTCCTACGAGCAGTACTTC.

This chain connects TRBV19 to TRBJ1-5; 7 positions agree with TRBD1. Germline CDR1 is LNHDA and CDR2 is SQIVND (reference sequence). This CDR3 spans 16 amino acids. J lost 1 base, V lost 7 bases, and 10 bases had no gene match. The CDR3 loop is CASIPHTGASNQPQHF. DNA of the CDR3: TGTGCCAGTATCCCCCACACAGGGGCCAGCAATCAGCCCCAGCATTTT.

This chain joins TRBV10-3 and TRBJ1-5; D gene unclear. Trimming pared 10 bases from V and 5 bases from J, leaving 15 bases between. The CDR3 has 13 amino acids. Germline-derived CDR1 and CDR2 are ENHRY and SYGVKD. The CDR3 loop is CATRPDRDQPQHF. In nucleotides, the CDR3 is TGTGCCACCAGACCCGATCGAGATCAGCCCCAGCATTTT.

V and J are TRBV6-1 and TRBJ2-2, with D possibly being TRBD1 (6 bases). Germline CDR1 MNHNS, CDR2 SASEGT. The CDR3 spans 18 residues. The V and J ends lost 4 bases and 4 bases respectively, with 22 bases between them. CDR3 amino acids: CASSALLGAMGTTGELFF. As DNA, the CDR3 is TGTGCCAGCAGTGCACTCTTGGGGGCGATGGGAACCACCGGGGAGCTGTTTTTT.

This clone is a singleton in its sample. The J gene is TRBJ2-7, the V gene TRBV15; TRBD1 aligns across 10 bases. The CDR3 has 14 residues. V was clipped by 3 bases and J by 7 bases; unmatched bases: 6. Germline loops: CDR1 LNHNV, CDR2 YYDKDF (reference sequence). The CDR3 DNA follows: TGTGCCACCAGCAGGCGGACAGGGGGTCGGGAGCAGTACTTC. Translation gives CATSRRTGGREQYF.

The chain links TRBV13 to TRBJ2-7, with D uncertain. The germline V gene encodes CDR1 PRHDT and CDR2 FYEKMQ (reference sequence). The CDR3 is 11 amino acids. Trimming removed 1 base from V and 4 bases from J, with 2 bases in between. The CDR3: CASSLVYEQYF. The CDR3 DNA follows: TGTGCCAGCAGCTTAGTATACGAGCAGTACTTC.

The rearrangement uses TRBV5-1 and TRBJ2-1; TRBD1 is a possible D gene (5 bases). The CDR3 is 16 amino acids. V was clipped by 3 bases and J by 0 bases, with 13 bases between them. Germline lookup yields CDR1 SGHRS and CDR2 YFSETQ. The CDR3 nucleotides read TGCGCCAGCAGCTGGGGCAGACGAGCCTCCTACAATGAGCAGTTCTTC. This gives the protein CASSWGRRASYNEQFF.

The rearrangement links TRBV5-1 to TRBJ2-1; D is uncertain. This CDR3 spans 14 amino acids. Per germline, CDR1 SGHRS and CDR2 YFSETQ. Deletions cut 1 base from V and 5 bases from J, with 10 bases between. CDR3 protein: CASSLYVRDNEQFF. The CDR3 region has the DNA TGCGCCAGCAGCTTGTATGTCCGGGACAATGAGCAGTTCTTC. The entire variable domain, with the rest obtained from reference TRBV5-1 and TRBJ2-1, is as follows: KAGVTQTPRYLIKTRGQQVTLSCSPISGHRSVSWYQQTPGQGLQFLFEYFSETQRNKGNFPGRFSGRQFSNSRSEMNVSTLELGDSALYLCASSLYVRDNEQFFGPGTRLTVL.

Concerning this clone: The sample has other DNA sequences that encode this CDR3 too. The V gene is TRBV6-1, the J gene TRBJ2-7, with D unclear. Trimming took 1 base from V and 1 from J, leaving 8 bases between them. The CDR3 sequence is 14 residues long. Germline V gene lookup returns CDR1 MNHNS and CDR2 SASEGT. The CDR3 DNA follows: TGTGCCAGCAGTGAAGATGTCAGATCCTACGAGCAGTACTTC. It encodes CASSEDVRSYEQYF.